These T cell receptor beta chains were read from a single sample in a study of cytomegalovirus exposure and HLA in healthy donors. The assay was immunoSEQ multiplex PCR, and TCRdb's table has in-frame clones only and misses some. The sample has around 150,000 clones, around 59% seen once; the top ten hold about 1.7%. The sample consisted of PBMCs. Receptors originate from a male donor in good health and CMV-seronegative. CDR3s include the opening cysteine and the closing phenylalanine or tryptophan. The order of the fields is V gene, CDR3 length, D gene, CDR3 protein. D genes are given only for firm matches.

TRBV4-3,17,TRBD1,CASSQDWTGALNTEAFF
TRBV19,15,.,CASSISRDTVYEQYF
TRBV11-2,17,TRBD1,CASSPLEGQGSSETQYF
TRBV7-3,14,.,CASSLDGDRETQYF
TRBV21-1,15,.,CASSRQDRATDTQYF
TRBV10-1,14,TRBD1,CASSEWAGGSEQYF
TRBV19,13,.,CASSIQGKDTQYF
TRBV7-2,13,.,CASSLAVSYEQYF
TRBV2,14,TRBD1,CASSATGGSYGYTF
TRBV19,15,TRBD1,CASSPDRERAYEQYF
TRBV6-5,14,TRBD1,CASSSRGNNQPQHF
TRBV5-4,14,.,CASSPQQGTYEQYF
TRBV13,15,TRBD1,CASSLSGTGTDTQYF
TRBV5-1,18,.,CASSPPGPGVVAYNEQFF
TRBV5-1,18,.,CASSLVGGTSSYNSPLHF
TRBV28,16,TRBD1,CASSLLTGAVQETQYF
TRBV5-1,18,.,CASSFSAGGTGMSWEQYF
TRBV6-5,13,.,CASSPRRRETQYF
TRBV25-1,15,TRBD2,CASSEASGDGNEQFF
TRBV11-2,17,TRBD1,CASSLVRGQGTNYGYTF
TRBV7-9,14,.,CASSWGRGGTEAFF
TRBV5-1,16,TRBD2,CASSQRLAGTTDTQYF
TRBV30,14,TRBD1,CAWSGTGGPYEQYF
TRBV7-2,13,.,CASRLGGANVLTF
TRBV7-9,17,.,CASSSFGGAAPYNEQFF
TRBV18,15,TRBD1,CASSPRSGGIYEQYF
TRBV5-4,15,.,CASSLFSGDNSPLHF
TRBV27,11,.,CATKQVDEQFF
TRBV6-5,14,.,CASSYQGSGSEAFF
TRBV30,16,TRBD2,CAWSAGTSGGAVTQYF
TRBV5-1,14,TRBD1,CASSLGQGNEKLFF
TRBV19,14,.,CASSRVELTDTQYF
TRBV4-1,15,.,CASSQDYGGNQPQHF
TRBV4-3,14,.,CASSQESGFGEQYF
TRBV9,17,.,CASSPRGTQVRGEKLFF
TRBV9,15,.,CASSVGVLRNSPLHF
TRBV6-5,13,TRBD1,CASSSDRGYGYTF
TRBV18,20,TRBD1,CASSPRLRTGPNNQSYEQYF
TRBV7-3,12,.,CASRDSPGELFF
TRBV7-6,15,.,CASSLDFGGQETQYF
TRBV18,17,TRBD2,CASSPRMASGDTDTQYF
TRBV6-5,16,.,CASSYGFGTAGNTIYF
TRBV14,14,.,CASSQERGLSPLHF
TRBV2,16,TRBD2,CASKDRAGGFYNEQFF
TRBV5-4,15,TRBD2,CASSLKRGGTGELFF
TRBV6-1,15,TRBD1,CASSLHRQGETEAFF
TRBV5-6,14,.,CASSLGASEETQYF